This T cell receptor beta chain is drawn from a study of T cells in Graves' hyperthyroidism and ophthalmopathy. Hyperthyroidism in the patients, aged 18 to 65, was newly diagnosed and under 2 months in duration. This clonotype was picked up one time. TCR beta CDR3 regions were amplified from RNA. The HTBI primer set served for first-round RT-PCR of the TCR CDR3. From the multiplex PCR reads, TCRdb called clonotypes with MiXCR, one entry per CDR3 protein. This sample carries some 560,000 distinct CDR3 sequences, around 15% of them seen once, and the ten largest clones take approximately 13%. Germline V CDR1 and CDR2: LGHDT, YNNKEL (reference sequence). This CDR3 is 20 amino acids long. Trimming cost V 0 bases and J 2 bases; bases outside gene matches: 13.

The sample taken for sequencing was blood. The chain combines TRBV3-1 with TRBJ2-1; 10 bases are shared with TRBD2. This sequence originates from a woman aged 40 to 50 with Graves' hyperthyroidism. CDR3 amino acids: CASSQDASGSSLFPYNEQFF. In nucleotides, the CDR3 is TGTGCCAGCAGCCAAGATGCTAGCGGGAGCTCCCTATTTCCCTACAATGAGCAGTTCTTC.